These 25 T cell receptor beta chains were all obtained from the same sample, sequenced in a study of identical twins. Via MiXCR, TCRdb re-called the 5' RACE reads, giving one row per CDR3 protein. This table has roughly 250,000 distinct CDR3 sequences, 6% to 8.5% appearing once. The same sample was also studied in work on yellow fever vaccine responses in identical twins.

The sequenced sample consisted of CD8+ T cells sorted from blood. These receptors came from a woman between 18 and 29 years old in good health.

This clonotype occurred a few times. The rearrangement links TRBV6-2 or TRBV6-3 to TRBJ2-5; D not certain. V dropped 7 bases and J dropped 4 bases, with 13 bases sitting between them. Germline V CDR1 and CDR2: MNHEY, SVGEGT. The CDR3 runs 13 residues. For the CDR3, the DNA is TGTGCCAGCATCCCCTCCCCCCGAGAGACCCAGTACTTC. It is translated as CASIPSPRETQYF.

This clonotype was seen ten or more times. The V and J genes are TRBV28 and TRBJ2-1; D may be TRBD1 (6 bases). V was clipped by 6 bases and J by 1 base, with 10 bases between them. The CDR3 covers 14 residues. Per germline, CDR1 MDHEN and CDR2 SYDVKM. CDR3 DNA sequence: TGTGCCAGCAGACGGGACAAATCCTACAATGAGCAGTTCTTC. Translated: CASRRDKSYNEQFF.

There are a few counts of this clonotype. The chain links TRBV4-2 to TRBJ2-1; a weak D match, TRBD2 (5 bases). With 0 bases removed from V and 8 bases from J, the gap between germline ends came to 11 bases. The CDR3 consists of 14 residues. The germline V gene has CDR1 LGHNA and CDR2 YNFKEQ. In DNA form, the CDR3 reads TGTGCCAGCAGCCAAGACGTTAGCGTGGATGAGCAGTTCTTC. It yields the protein CASSQDVSVDEQFF.

This clonotype was detected a few times. The V gene is TRBV6-2 or TRBV6-3, the J gene TRBJ2-5; TRBD1 matches at 12 bases. The J segment lost 5 bases and the V segment lost 2 bases, leaving 12 bases of the junction unmatched. The CDR3 loop spans 18 amino acids. Per germline, CDR1 MNHEY and CDR2 SVGEGT. The CDR3 sequence is CASSYPVGTGGLVETQYF. DNA for the CDR3: TGTGCCAGCAGTTACCCCGTTGGGACAGGGGGCCTTGTGGAGACCCAGTACTTC.

This clonotype turned up a few times. The chain recombines TRBV19 with TRBJ1-2; D is possibly TRBD1 (6 bases). The CDR3 consists of 12 residues. V dropped 10 bases and J dropped 7 bases, with 16 bases sitting between them. The germline gives CDR1 LNHDA, CDR2 SQIVND (reference sequence). CDR3 bases: TGTGCCACCCAGACAGGTCCCGGTGGCTACACCTTC. The encoded protein is CATQTGPGGYTF.

This clonotype was found a few times. The chain links TRBV12-3 or TRBV12-4 to TRBJ2-2; D perhaps matches TRBD2 (6 bases). Between the trimmed V and J ends, which lost 2 bases and 0 bases, there was a span of 13 bases. The CDR3 sequence is 17 residues long. CDR3 in amino acids: CASSLSRERANTGELFF. The CDR3 DNA reads as TGTGCCAGCAGTTTATCCCGGGAGAGGGCGAACACCGGGGAGCTGTTTTTT.

The genes are TRBV29-1 and TRBJ2-2, with a tentative D call TRBD2 (6 bases). Trimming took 7 bases from V and 5 from J, leaving 20 bases between them. Germline-derived CDR1 and CDR2 are SQVTM and ANQGSEA. The CDR3 consists of 15 residues. The CDR3 bases are TGCAGCGCCATGGGGACTCGGGTTAAGACCGGGGAGCTGTTTTTT. Translating it yields CSAMGTRVKTGELFF.

This clonotype was counted many times. The chain combines TRBV3-1 with TRBJ1-5; D ambiguous. V lost 0 bases, J lost 4 bases, and 1 base lay in between. The germline V gene has CDR1 LGHDT and CDR2 YNNKEL (reference sequence). The CDR3 contains 12 residues. This CDR3 reads CASSQENQPQHF. The DNA of the CDR3 is TGTGCCAGCAGCCAAGAGAATCAGCCCCAGCATTTT.

This clonotype was counted many times. V and J are TRBV20-1 and TRBJ2-2, with D perhaps matching TRBD1 (5 bases). V lost 4 bases, J lost 3 bases, and 12 bases lay in between. The germline gives CDR1 DFQATT, CDR2 SNEGSKA (reference sequence). CDR3 length: 14 residues. CDR3: CSAKGPRDTGELFF. The CDR3 nucleotides are TGCAGTGCTAAGGGGCCCCGGGACACCGGGGAGCTGTTTTTT.

The table lists this clonotype with many counts. The chain uses TRBV4-2 and TRBJ2-7, with TRBD1 as a possible D gene (5 bases). Trimming cost V 1 base and J 7 bases, with 11 bases left between them. Germline CDR1 is LGHNA and CDR2 is YNFKEQ. The CDR3 is 13 amino acids. Here the CDR3 DNA reads TGTGCCAGCAGCCAAGCCGTTCAGGGAGAGCAGTACGTC. It translates to CASSQAVQGEQYV.

Many counts were recorded for this clonotype. The chain links TRBV20-1 to TRBJ2-7; the D is unclear. From germline, CDR1 is DFQATT and CDR2 SNEGSKA (reference sequence). The CDR3 runs to 14 residues. V was cut by 3 bases and J by 2 bases, with 14 bases left in between. CDR3 DNA: TGCAGTGCTAGTCCGGAGTTATCAACCTACGAGCAGTACTTC. It specifies CSASPELSTYEQYF.

This clonotype was observed a few times. Here the CDR3 DNA reads TGCGCCAGCAGCTCAGACGGGTCTAATGAAAAACTGTTTTTT. Amino acid sequence: CASSSDGSNEKLFF. The chain uses TRBV5-1 and TRBJ1-4, with unresolved D. Per the germline V gene, CDR1 is SGHRS and CDR2 is YFSETQ. CDR3 length equals 14 residues. Trimming removed 3 bases from V and 3 bases from J, with 9 bases in between.

In the case of this clonotype: Germline is not matched at one junction end, which may reflect a read error. The chain joins TRBV4-1 to TRBJ1-1, with D possibly TRBD1 on 5 matching bases. Germline CDR1 MGHRA, CDR2 YSYEKL. The CDR3 extends over 16 amino acids. The CDR3 coding sequence is TGCGCCAGCAGCCTACGACGGAGGGGAGGAGACACTGAAGCTTACTTT. This gives the protein CASSLRRRGGDTEAYF.

This clonotype was seen a few times. The V and J genes are TRBV3-1 and TRBJ2-5; TRBD1 matches at 8 bases. This CDR3 has 14 residues. V lost 0 bases and J lost 5; bases outside the gene matches: 2. Germline lookup yields CDR1 LGHDT and CDR2 YNNKEL (reference sequence). The CDR3 reads CASSQEGTGETQYF. For the CDR3, the DNA is TGTGCCAGCAGCCAAGAGGGGACAGGCGAGACCCAGTACTTC.

This clonotype has at least ten counts. The chain is built from TRBV29-1 and TRBJ2-2; D not resolved. The ends were cut back, 4 bases at V and 1 base at J, with 7 bases in the middle. The CDR3 runs 13 residues. The germline V gene has CDR1 SQVTM and CDR2 ANQGSEA. CDR3 DNA sequence: TGCAGCGTTGCTCTTCAGAACACCGGGGAGCTGTTTTTT. Its translation: CSVALQNTGELFF.

This clonotype was seen at least ten times. The V and J genes are TRBV6-5 and TRBJ2-7; 7 nucleotides line up with TRBD2. The CDR3 runs 14 residues. Germline values: CDR1 MNHEY, CDR2 SVGAGI. With 0 bases clipped from V and 7 bases from J, the junction kept 6 bases outside the gene matches. CDR3 coding DNA: TGTGCCAGCAGTTACTCGGGGACTATAGGAGAGCAGTACTTC. Its translation: CASSYSGTIGEQYF.

This clonotype was observed a few times. The DNA for the CDR3 is TGCAGCGGGGGGGGAGGTGAGCGGGACGAGCAGTACTTC. Its protein is CSGGGGERDEQYF. This chain connects TRBV29-1 to TRBJ2-7, with TRBD2 matching over 7 bases. CDR1 and CDR2 (germline): SQVTM, ANQGSEA. The CDR3 covers 13 residues. Trimming took 7 bases from V and 5 from J; bases not matched to a gene: 11.

This clonotype was recorded many times. The chain recombines TRBV7-3 with TRBJ2-4, with D perhaps TRBD2 (6 bases). Germline loops: CDR1 SGHTA, CDR2 FQGTGA. This CDR3 is built from 15 residues. Deletions cut 0 bases from V and 2 bases from J, with 8 bases between. CDR3 amino acids: CASSLTAGPKNIQYF. CDR3 in DNA: TGTGCCAGCAGCTTAACTGCGGGGCCCAAAAACATTCAGTACTTC.

The sample holds a few counts of this clonotype. The gene calls are TRBV7-9 and TRBJ2-3, with 7 bases fitting TRBD1. The CDR3 runs 15 residues. CDR1 and CDR2 (germline): SEHNR, FQNEAQ (reference sequence). Trimming at V came to 5 bases and at J to 6 bases, leaving 11 bases not matched to a gene. The CDR3 sequence: CASSPPDRTADTQYF. The CDR3 DNA is TGTGCCAGCAGCCCCCCGGACAGGACCGCCGATACGCAGTATTTT.

This clonotype was recorded a few times. The chain joins TRBV11-1 to TRBJ2-3; the match to TRBD2 covers 14 bases. The trim removed 4 bases at V and 3 bases at J, leaving 18 bases unmatched. Germline-derived CDR1 and CDR2 are SGHAT and FQDESV (reference sequence). This CDR3 comprises 21 residues. In nucleotides, the CDR3 is TGTGCCAGCAGCTCCCCTCTGGGGGGGACTAGCGGGAGAATGGGGACAGATACGCAGTATTTT. The encoded protein is CASSSPLGGTSGRMGTDTQYF.

In DNA, the CDR3 is TGTGCCACTTTGGGGGCAGCTAGCTCCTACGAGCAGTACTTC. This translates into CATLGAASSYEQYF. The rearrangement joins TRBV6-1 to TRBJ2-7; the D gene is possibly TRBD1 (6 bases). Trimming pared 10 bases from V and 0 bases from J, leaving 16 bases between. This CDR3 has 14 amino acids. CDR1 and CDR2 from the germline V gene are MNHNS and SASEGT.

This clonotype was seen ten or more times. The chain uses TRBV20-1 and TRBJ2-7, with D unclear. CDR3 length equals 11 residues. CDR1 and CDR2 (germline): DFQATT, SNEGSKA (reference sequence). Deletions cut 3 bases from V and 3 bases from J, with 6 bases between. The CDR3 protein is CSARSGYEQYF. The CDR3 nucleotides are TGCAGTGCTAGGTCCGGCTACGAGCAGTACTTC.

This clonotype came up a few times. The chain carries TRBV12-3 or TRBV12-4 and TRBJ2-7; TRBD2 might be the D (6 bases). Trimming pared 5 bases from V and 5 bases from J, leaving 13 bases between. This CDR3 has 13 amino acids. CDR3 nucleotides: TGTGCCAGCAGTGGGGGGTGGGGGGACGAGCAGTACGTC. Its translation is CASSGGWGDEQYV.

The rearrangement uses TRBV5-5 and TRBJ2-5, with D hard to call. Deletions cut 1 base from V and 5 bases from J, with 12 bases between. Germline V gene lookup returns CDR1 SGHKS and CDR2 YYEKEE (reference sequence). This CDR3 region has 14 residues. DNA of the CDR3: TGTGCCAGCAGCTTGCCAAGAGGAGCCGAGACCCAGTACTTC. This sequence encodes CASSLPRGAETQYF.

The chain combines TRBV24-1 with TRBJ1-1; D not resolved. Trimming stripped 9 bases from V and 6 bases from J, with 7 bases between. From germline, CDR1 is KGHDR and CDR2 SFDVKD. The CDR3 extends over 10 amino acids. The CDR3 reads CATPLAEAFF. The CDR3 bases are TGTGCCACCCCTCTCGCTGAAGCTTTCTTT.